This T cell receptor beta chain came from a study of cytomegalovirus exposure and HLA in healthy donors. From the approximately 120-subject validation cohort, which was separate from the roughly 670-subject first cohort, the donors were drawn. CDR3 length: 18 residues. CDR1 is KGHSH, CDR2 LQKENI, per germline. V lost 3 bases, J lost 0 bases, and 10 bases stayed unmatched. Study-wide points: Most TCRs appeared rarely, but some public TCRs recurred in many donors. Researchers catalogued some 160 TCR beta chains as cytomegalovirus-associated. The classifier, whose performance was assessed in both the original and validation cohorts, reportedly diagnosed cytomegalovirus status with high specificity and sensitivity.

Sequencing used immunoSEQ multiplex PCR; TCRdb keeps in-frame clones, though not all of them. This table has around 250,000 clones, 90% appearing once. This clone was observed a single time. Its antigen is not known. The sequenced sample consisted of PBMCs. J is TRBJ2-5 and V is TRBV18, with 10 bases lining up with TRBD2. This receptor was taken from a woman in her late teens or twenties in good health and CMV-seronegative. CDR3 loop: CASSPSLAGAMYQETQYF. CDR3 DNA sequence: TGTGCCAGCTCACCCTCGCTAGCGGGGGCCATGTACCAAGAGACCCAGTACTTC.